This TCR beta chain was captured by sequencing in a study of blood T cell repertoires in COVID-19. Repertoires were generated with immunoSEQ multiplex PCR, while TCRdb's copy carries only in-frame clones and drops some. The sample holds hundreds of thousands of clones; roughly 80% are singletons and the top ten take 4% to 6%. The V end was cut by 1 base, the J end by 6 bases, with 11 bases between. The CDR3 loop spans 14 amino acids. CDR1 SGHTA and CDR2 FQGNSA come from the germline V gene. The specimen sequenced was peripheral blood. V is TRBV7-2 and J is TRBJ2-3; no clear D gene. This clonotype originated in an elderly woman with active or convalescent COVID-19. Here the CDR3 reads CASSLELGRDTQYF. DNA of the CDR3: TGTGCCAGCAGCTTAGAACTCGGCAGGGATACGCAGTATTTT.